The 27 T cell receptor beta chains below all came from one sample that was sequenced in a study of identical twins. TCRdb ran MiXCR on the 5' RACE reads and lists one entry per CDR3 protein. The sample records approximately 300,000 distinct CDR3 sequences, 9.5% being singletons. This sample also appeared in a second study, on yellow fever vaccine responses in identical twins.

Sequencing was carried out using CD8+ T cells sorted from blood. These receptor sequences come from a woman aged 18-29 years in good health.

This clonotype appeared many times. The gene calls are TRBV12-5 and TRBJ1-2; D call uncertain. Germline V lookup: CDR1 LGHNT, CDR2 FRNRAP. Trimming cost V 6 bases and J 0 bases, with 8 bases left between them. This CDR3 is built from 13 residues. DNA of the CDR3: TGTGCTAGTGGAATGGATACTAACTATGGCTACACCTTC. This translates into CASGMDTNYGYTF.

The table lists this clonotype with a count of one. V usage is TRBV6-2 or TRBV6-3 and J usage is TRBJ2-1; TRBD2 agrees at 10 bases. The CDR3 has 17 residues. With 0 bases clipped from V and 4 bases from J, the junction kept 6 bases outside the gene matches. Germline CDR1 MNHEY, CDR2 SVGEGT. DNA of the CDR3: TGTGCCAGCAGTTACTCGATTCTAGCGGGGGATTACAATGAGCAGTTCTTC. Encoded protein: CASSYSILAGDYNEQFF.

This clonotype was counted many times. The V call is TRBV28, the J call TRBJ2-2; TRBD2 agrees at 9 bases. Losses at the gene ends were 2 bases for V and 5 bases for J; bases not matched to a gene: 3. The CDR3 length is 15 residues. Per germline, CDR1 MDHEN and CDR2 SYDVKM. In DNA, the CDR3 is TGTGCCAGCAGTTTACTAGCGGGAATAACCGGGGAGCTGTTTTTT. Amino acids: CASSLLAGITGELFF.

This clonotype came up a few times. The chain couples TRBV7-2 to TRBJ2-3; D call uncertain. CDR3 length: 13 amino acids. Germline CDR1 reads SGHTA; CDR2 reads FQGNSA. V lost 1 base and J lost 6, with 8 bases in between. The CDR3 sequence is CASSLGGLDTQYF. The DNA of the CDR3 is TGTGCCAGCAGCTTAGGAGGATTGGATACGCAGTATTTT.

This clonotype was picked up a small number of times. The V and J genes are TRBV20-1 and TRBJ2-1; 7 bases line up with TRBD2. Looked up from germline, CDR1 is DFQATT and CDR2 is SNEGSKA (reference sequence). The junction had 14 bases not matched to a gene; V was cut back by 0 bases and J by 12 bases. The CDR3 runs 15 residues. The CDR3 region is CSARDPGDYLWGQFF. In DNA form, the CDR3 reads TGCAGTGCTAGAGATCCTGGGGACTATTTATGGGGGCAGTTCTTC.

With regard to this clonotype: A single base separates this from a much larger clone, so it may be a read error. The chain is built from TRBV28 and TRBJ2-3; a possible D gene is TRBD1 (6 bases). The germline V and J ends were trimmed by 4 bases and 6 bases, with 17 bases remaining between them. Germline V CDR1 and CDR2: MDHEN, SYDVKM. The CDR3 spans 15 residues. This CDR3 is CASSWQGLNEDTQYF. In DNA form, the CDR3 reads TGTGCCAGCAGTTGGCAGGGGTTGAACGAGGATACGCAGTATTTT.

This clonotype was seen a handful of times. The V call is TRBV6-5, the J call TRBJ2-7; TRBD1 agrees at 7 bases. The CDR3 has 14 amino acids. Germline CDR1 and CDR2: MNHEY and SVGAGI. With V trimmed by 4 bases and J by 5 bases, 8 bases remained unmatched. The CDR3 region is CASSSRQGENEQYF. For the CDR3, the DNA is TGTGCCAGCAGTTCCCGACAGGGCGAGAACGAGCAGTACTTC.

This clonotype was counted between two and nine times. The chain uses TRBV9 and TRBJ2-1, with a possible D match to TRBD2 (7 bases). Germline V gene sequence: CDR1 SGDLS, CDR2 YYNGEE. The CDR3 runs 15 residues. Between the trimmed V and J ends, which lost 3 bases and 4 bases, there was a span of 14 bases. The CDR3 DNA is TGTGCCAGCAGCGAGGGGGGGTTCGTTTACAATGAGCAGTTCTTC. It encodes CASSEGGFVYNEQFF.

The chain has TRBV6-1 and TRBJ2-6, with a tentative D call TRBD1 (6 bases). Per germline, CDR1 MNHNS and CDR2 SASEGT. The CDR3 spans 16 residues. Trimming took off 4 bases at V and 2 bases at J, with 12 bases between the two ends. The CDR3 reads CASSGRQATGANVLTF. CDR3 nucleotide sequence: TGTGCCAGCAGTGGTAGACAGGCCACTGGGGCCAACGTCCTGACTTTC.

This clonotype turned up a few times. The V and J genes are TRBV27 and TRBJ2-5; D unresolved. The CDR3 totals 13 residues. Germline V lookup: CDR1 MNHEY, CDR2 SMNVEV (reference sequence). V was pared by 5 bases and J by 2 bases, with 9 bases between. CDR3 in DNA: TGTGCCAGCAGTGATATTGAGCAAGAGACCCAGTACTTC. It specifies CASSDIEQETQYF.

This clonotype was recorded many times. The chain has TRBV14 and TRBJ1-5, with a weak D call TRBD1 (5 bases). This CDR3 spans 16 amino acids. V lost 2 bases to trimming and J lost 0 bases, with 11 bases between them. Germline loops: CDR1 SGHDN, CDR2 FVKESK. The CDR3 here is CASSQTGTHSNQPQHF. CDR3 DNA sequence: TGTGCCAGCAGCCAAACCGGGACCCATAGCAATCAGCCCCAGCATTTT.

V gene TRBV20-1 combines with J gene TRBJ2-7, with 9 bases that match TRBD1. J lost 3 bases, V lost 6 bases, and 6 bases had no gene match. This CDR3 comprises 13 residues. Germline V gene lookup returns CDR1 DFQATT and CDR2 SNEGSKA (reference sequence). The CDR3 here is CSARTGASYEQYF. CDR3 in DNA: TGCAGTGCCAGGACAGGGGCGAGCTACGAGCAGTACTTC.

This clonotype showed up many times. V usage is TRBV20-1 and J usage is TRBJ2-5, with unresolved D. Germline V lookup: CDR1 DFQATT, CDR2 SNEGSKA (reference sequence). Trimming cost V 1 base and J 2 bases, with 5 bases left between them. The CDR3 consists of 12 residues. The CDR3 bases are TGCAGTGCTAGAGGACTGCAAGAGACCCAGTACTTC. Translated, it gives CSARGLQETQYF.

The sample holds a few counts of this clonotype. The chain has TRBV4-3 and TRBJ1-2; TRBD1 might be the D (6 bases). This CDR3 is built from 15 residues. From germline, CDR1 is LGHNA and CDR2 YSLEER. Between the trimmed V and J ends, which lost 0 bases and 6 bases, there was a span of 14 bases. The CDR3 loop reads CASSQDPTGGDGYTF. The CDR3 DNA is TGCGCCAGCAGCCAAGATCCGACGGGGGGCGATGGCTACACCTTC.

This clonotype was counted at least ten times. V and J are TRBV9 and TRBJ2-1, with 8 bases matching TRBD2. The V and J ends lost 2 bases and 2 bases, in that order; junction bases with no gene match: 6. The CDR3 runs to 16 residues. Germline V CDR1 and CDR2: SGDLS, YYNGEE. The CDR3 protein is CASSVGGLETYNEQFF. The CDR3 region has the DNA TGTGCCAGCAGCGTCGGGGGACTAGAGACCTACAATGAGCAGTTCTTC.

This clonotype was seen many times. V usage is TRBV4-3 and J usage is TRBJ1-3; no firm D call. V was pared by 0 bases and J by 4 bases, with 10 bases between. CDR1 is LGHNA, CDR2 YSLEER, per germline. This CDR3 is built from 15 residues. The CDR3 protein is CASSQDKFLGNTIYF. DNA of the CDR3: TGCGCCAGCAGCCAAGACAAGTTTTTGGGAAACACCATATATTTT.

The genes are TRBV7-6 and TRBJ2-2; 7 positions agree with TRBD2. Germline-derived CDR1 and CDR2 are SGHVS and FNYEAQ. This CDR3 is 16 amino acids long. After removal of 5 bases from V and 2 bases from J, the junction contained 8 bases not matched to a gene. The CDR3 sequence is CASSPQPSGNTGELFF. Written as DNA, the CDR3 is TGTGCCAGCAGCCCACAACCTAGCGGTAACACCGGGGAGCTGTTTTTT.

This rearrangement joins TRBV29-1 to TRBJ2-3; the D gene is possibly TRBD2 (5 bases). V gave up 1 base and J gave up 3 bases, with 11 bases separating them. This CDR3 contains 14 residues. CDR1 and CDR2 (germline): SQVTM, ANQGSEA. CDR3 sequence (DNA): TGCAGCGTTGAAGGTCTACCGGGGACAGATACGCAGTATTTT. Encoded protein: CSVEGLPGTDTQYF.

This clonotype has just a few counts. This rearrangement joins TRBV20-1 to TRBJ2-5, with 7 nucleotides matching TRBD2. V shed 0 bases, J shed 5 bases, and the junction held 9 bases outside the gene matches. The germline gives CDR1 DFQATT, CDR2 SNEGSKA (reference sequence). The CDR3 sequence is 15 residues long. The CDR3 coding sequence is TGCAGTGCTAGAGATTTAGCGGGCCCCACGGAGACCCAGTACTTC. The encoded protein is CSARDLAGPTETQYF.

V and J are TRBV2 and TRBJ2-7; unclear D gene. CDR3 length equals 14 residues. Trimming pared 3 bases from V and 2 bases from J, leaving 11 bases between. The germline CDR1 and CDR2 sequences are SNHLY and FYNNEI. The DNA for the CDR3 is TGTGCCAGCAGTGATTCCCAGGCTGCCTACGAGCAGTACTTC. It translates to CASSDSQAAYEQYF.

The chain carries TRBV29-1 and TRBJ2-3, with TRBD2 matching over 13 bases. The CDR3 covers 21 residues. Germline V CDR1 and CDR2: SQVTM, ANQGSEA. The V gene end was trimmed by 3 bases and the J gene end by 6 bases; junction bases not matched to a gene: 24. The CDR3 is CSVDFWDRPLGLAGEYDTQYF. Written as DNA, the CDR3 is TGCAGCGTTGATTTCTGGGACAGGCCATTAGGACTAGCGGGAGAGTATGATACGCAGTATTTT.

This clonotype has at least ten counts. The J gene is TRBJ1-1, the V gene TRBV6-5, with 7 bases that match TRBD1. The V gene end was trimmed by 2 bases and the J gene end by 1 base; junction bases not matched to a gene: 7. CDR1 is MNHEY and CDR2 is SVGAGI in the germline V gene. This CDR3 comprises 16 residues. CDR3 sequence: CASSYSPGQKNTEAFF. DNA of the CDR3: TGTGCCAGCAGTTACAGCCCGGGACAGAAGAACACTGAAGCTTTCTTT.

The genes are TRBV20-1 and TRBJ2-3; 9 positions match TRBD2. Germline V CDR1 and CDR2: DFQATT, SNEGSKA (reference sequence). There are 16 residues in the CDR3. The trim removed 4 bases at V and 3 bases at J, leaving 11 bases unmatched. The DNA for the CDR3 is TGCAGTGCTAATTGGGCGGGGGGGCTATCGACAGATACGCAGTATTTT. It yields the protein CSANWAGGLSTDTQYF.

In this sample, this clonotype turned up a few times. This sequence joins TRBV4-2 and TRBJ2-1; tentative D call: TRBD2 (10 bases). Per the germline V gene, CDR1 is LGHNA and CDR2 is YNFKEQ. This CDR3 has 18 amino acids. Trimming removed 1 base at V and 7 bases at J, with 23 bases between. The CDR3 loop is CASSQVGRTSGQGNEQFF. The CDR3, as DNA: TGTGCCAGCAGCCAAGTGGGTCGGACTAGCGGACAGGGGAATGAGCAGTTCTTC.

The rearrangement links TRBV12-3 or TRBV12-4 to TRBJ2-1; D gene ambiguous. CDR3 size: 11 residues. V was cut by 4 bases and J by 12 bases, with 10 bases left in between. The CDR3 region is CASSWGIGQFF. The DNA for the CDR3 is TGTGCCAGCAGTTGGGGTATCGGGCAGTTCTTC.

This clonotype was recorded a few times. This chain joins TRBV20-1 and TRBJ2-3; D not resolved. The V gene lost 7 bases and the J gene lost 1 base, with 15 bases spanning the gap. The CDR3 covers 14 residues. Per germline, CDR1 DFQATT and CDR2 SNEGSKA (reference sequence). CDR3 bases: TGCAGTGTCTATGAGTGGTTCCGCACAGATACGCAGTATTTT. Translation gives CSVYEWFRTDTQYF.

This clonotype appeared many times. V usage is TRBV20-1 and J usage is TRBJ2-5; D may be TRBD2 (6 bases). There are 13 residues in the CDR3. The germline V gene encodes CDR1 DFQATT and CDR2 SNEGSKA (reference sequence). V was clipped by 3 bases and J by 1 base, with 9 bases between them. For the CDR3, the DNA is TGCAGTGCTAGGGACTACTTCCAAGAGACCCAGTACTTC. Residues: CSARDYFQETQYF.